Reported below is one T cell receptor beta chain. Reverse transcription of about 0.5 to 1 ug RNA used random hexamers. An immunoSEQ multiplex PCR amplified TCR beta CDR3 over 54 Vbeta and 13 Jbeta. TCRdb re-called the immunoSEQ multiplex PCR reads with MiXCR, one entry per CDR3 protein. This sample has around 190,000 distinct CDR3 sequences; 90% to 95% occur once, and the top ten carry approximately 0.1%. This entry is derived from a study of CD8 T cells in Susac syndrome. Germline CDR1 and CDR2: LGHDT and YNNKEL (reference sequence). Trimming removed 8 bases from V and 2 bases from J, with 15 bases in between. CDR3 length: 14 amino acids.

The chain couples TRBV3-1 to TRBJ1-2; D ambiguous. The receptor's source is a human donor in good health. The sample was CD4+ T cells from PBMCs. CDR3 sequence: CASGVVGYNYGYTF. The CDR3 DNA reads as TGTGCCAGCGGAGTCGTAGGGTACAACTATGGCTACACCTTC. Drawing the rest from reference TRBV3-1 and TRBJ1-2, the complete variable domain is DTAVSQTPKYLVTQMGNDKSIKCEQNLGHDTMYWYKQDSKKFLKIMFSYNNKELIINETVPNRFSPKSPDKAHLNLHINSLELGDSAVYFCASGVVGYNYGYTFGSGTRLTVV.